The source of this T cell receptor beta chain is a study of T cells in Graves' hyperthyroidism and ophthalmopathy. Study results and caveats: The model made its ophthalmopathy prediction, and onset followed a median 6.5 months later. In the blood, most expanded thyroid clonotypes above 0.001 appeared as well.

TCR beta CDR3 regions were amplified from RNA. An initial round of RT-PCR targeting the TCR CDR3 relied on the HTBI primer set. TCRdb used MiXCR to reprocess the multiplex PCR reads, holding one entry per CDR3 protein. Found here are 300,000 to 450,000 distinct CDR3 sequences, less than 20% of them singletons; the top ten hold 25% to 35%. This clonotype showed up many times. The antigen is not known. This CDR3 region has 14 residues. Germline V gene sequence: CDR1 MNHEY, CDR2 SMNVEV (reference sequence). The V gene lost 9 bases and the J gene lost 3 bases, with 18 bases spanning the gap. Those patients with uncontrolled infection, other autoimmune disease, pregnancy or lactation were excluded. Progressors' blood was drawn at hyperthyroidism diagnosis, before ophthalmopathy symptoms.

The J gene is TRBJ2-7, the V gene TRBV27, with D possibly called TRBD1 or TRBD2 (6 bases each). The clonotype comes from a woman between 18 and 29 years old with Graves' hyperthyroidism that later progressed to Graves' ophthalmopathy. The sequencing input was blood. The CDR3 is CASWRAGGGYEQYF. As DNA, the CDR3 is TGTGCCAGTTGGAGGGCAGGAGGGGGCTACGAGCAGTACTTC.